This TCR beta chain was observed in a study of cytomegalovirus exposure and HLA in healthy donors. PCR was performed using 60 Vbeta and 13 Jbeta primers. Clones were sequenced by immunoSEQ multiplex PCR, and TCRdb holds only the in-frame ones, with some missing. Among hundreds of thousands of clones, nearly 80% were seen once, and the ten largest hold around 1.7%. J gave up 0 bases and V 1 base, and 7 bases lay outside the gene matches. Germline-derived CDR1 and CDR2 are SGHDT and YYEEEE. The CDR3 is 17 residues long. This receptor was obtained from a man aged 18-30 years in good health and CMV-seronegative. The sample comprised PBMCs. This rearrangement joins TRBV5-6 to TRBJ1-1, with 9 bases matching TRBD1. CDR3: CASSLIWGTGLNTEAFF. The CDR3 coding sequence is TGTGCCAGCAGCTTGATTTGGGGGACAGGGTTGAACACTGAAGCTTTCTTT.